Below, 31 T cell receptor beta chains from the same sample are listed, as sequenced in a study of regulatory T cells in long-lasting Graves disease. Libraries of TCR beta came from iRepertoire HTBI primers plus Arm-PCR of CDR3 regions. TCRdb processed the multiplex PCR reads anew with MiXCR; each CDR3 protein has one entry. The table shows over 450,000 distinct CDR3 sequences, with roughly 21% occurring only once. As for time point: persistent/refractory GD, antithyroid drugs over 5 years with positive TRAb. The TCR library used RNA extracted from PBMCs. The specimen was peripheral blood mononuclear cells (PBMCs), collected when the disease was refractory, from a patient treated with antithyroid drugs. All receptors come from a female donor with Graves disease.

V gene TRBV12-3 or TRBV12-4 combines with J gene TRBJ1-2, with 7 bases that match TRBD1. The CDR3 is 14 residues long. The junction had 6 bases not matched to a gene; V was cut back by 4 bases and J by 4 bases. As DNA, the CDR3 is TGTGCCAGCAGTTACGGGACAGAGATCTATGGCTACACCTTC. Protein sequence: CASSYGTEIYGYTF.

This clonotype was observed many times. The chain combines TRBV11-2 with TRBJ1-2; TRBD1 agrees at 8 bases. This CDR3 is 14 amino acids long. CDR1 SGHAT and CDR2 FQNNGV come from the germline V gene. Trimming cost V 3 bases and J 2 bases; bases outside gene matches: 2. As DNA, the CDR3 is TGTGCCAGCAGCTTTACAGGGGGAAACTATGGCTACACCTTC. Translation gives CASSFTGGNYGYTF.

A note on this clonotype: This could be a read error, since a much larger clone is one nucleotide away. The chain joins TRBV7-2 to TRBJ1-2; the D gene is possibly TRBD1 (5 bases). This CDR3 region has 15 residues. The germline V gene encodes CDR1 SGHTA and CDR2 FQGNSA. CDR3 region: CASSPRDLGRYGHTF. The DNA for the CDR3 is TGTGCCAGCAGCCCCCGGGATTTGGGGCGCTATGGCCACACCTTC.

CDR3 sequence reads: CASSSYSDPQETQYF. The CDR3 region has the DNA TGTGCCAGCAGCTCTTACAGCGACCCCCAAGAGACCCAGTACTTC. This chain joins TRBV5-6 and TRBJ2-5; D uncertain. The CDR3 has 15 amino acids. Germline assignment: CDR1 SGHDT and CDR2 YYEEEE. Trimming pared 3 bases from V and 1 base from J, leaving 13 bases between.

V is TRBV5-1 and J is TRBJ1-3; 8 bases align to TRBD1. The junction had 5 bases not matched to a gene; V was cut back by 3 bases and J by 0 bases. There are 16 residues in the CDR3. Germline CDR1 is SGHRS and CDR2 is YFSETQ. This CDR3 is CASSWDRRRSGNTIYF. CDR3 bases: TGCGCCAGCAGCTGGGACAGGAGACGCTCTGGAAACACCATATATTTT.

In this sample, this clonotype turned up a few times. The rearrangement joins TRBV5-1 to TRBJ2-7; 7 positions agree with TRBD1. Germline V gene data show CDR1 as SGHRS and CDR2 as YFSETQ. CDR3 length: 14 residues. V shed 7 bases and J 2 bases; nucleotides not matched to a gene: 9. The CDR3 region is CASSARDSAYEQYF. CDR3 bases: TGCGCCAGCTCAGCTCGGGACAGCGCCTACGAGCAGTACTTC.

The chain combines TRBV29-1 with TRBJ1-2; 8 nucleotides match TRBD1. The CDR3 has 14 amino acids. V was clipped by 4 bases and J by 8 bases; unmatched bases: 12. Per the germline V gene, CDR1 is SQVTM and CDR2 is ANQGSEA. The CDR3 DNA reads TGCAGCGTTGTTGGACAGGGTTCCTTGGGCGGCTACACCTTC. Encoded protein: CSVVGQGSLGGYTF. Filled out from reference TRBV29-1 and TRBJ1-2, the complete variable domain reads SAVISQKPSRDICQRGTSLTIQCQVDSQVTMMFWYRQQPGQSLTLIATANQGSEATYESGFVIDKFPISRPNLTFSTLTVSNMSPEDSSIYLCSVVGQGSLGGYTFGSGTRLTVV.

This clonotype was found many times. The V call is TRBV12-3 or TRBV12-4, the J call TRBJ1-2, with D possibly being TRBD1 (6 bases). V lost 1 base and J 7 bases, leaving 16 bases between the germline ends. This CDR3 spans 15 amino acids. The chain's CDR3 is CASSLGGHGGSGYTF. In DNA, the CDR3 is TGTGCCAGCAGTTTAGGGGGGCACGGAGGCTCTGGCTACACCTTC.

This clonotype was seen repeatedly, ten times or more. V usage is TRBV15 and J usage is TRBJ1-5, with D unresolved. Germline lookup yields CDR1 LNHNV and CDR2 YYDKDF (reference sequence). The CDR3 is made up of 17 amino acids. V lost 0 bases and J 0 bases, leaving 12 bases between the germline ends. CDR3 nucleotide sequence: TGTGCCACCAGCAGAGAAAAGGCAGGTCATAGCAATCAGCCCCAGCATTTT. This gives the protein CATSREKAGHSNQPQHF.

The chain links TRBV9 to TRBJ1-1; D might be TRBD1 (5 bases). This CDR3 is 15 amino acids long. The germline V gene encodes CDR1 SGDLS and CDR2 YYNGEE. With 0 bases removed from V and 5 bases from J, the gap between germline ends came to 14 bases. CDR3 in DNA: TGTGCCAGCAGCGTAGGCTGGGGGGGGGTTACTGAAGCTTTCTTT. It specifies CASSVGWGGVTEAFF.

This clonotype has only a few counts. CDR3 amino acids: CASKVSVNTGELFF. CDR3 nucleotides: TGTGCCAGCAAGGTCTCCGTGAACACCGGGGAGCTGTTTTTT. The chain combines TRBV6-4 with TRBJ2-2; no clear D gene. Germline CDR1 MRHNA, CDR2 SNTAGT. The CDR3 contains 14 residues. V dropped 7 bases and J dropped 1 base, with 10 bases sitting between them.

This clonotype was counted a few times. In DNA, the CDR3 is TGCAGCGTTGCTCTACTTTTCGAGCAGTACTTC. It codes for CSVALLFEQYF. The chain recombines TRBV29-1 with TRBJ2-7; no definite D call. The length of the CDR3 is 11 residues. Trimming removed 4 bases from V and 6 bases from J, with 10 bases in between. Germline V gene lookup returns CDR1 SQVTM and CDR2 ANQGSEA.

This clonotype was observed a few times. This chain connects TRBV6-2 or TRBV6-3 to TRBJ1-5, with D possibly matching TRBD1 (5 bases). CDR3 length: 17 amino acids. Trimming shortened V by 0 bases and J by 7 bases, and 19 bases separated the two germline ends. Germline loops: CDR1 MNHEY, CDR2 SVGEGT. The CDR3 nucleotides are TGTGCCAGCAGTTACTCGACGGCAGGGTACGGGCGGCAGCCCCAGCATTTT. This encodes CASSYSTAGYGRQPQHF.

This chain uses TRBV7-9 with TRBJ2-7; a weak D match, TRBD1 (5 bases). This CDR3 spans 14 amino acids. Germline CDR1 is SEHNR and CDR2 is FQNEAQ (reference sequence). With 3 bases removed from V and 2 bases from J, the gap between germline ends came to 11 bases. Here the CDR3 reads CASSFGAGPYEQYF. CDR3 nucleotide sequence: TGTGCCAGCAGCTTTGGGGCAGGGCCCTACGAGCAGTACTTC.

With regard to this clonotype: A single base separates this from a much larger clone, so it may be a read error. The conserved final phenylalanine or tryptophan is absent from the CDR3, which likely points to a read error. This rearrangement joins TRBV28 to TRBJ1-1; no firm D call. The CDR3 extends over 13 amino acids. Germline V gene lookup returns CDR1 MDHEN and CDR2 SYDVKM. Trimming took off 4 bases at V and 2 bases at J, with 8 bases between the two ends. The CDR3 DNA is TGTGCCAGCAGTTGGGTGGCAAACACTGAAGCTTTCCTT. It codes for CASSWVANTEAFL.

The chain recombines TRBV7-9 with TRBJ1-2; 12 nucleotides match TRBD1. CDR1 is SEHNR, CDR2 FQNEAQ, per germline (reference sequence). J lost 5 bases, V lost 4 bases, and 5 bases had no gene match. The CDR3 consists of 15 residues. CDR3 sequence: CASSSRDRGPYGYTF. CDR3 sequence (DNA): TGTGCCAGCAGCTCCCGGGACAGGGGGCCGTATGGCTACACCTTC. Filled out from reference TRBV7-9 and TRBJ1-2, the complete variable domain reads DTGVSQNPRHKITKRGQNVTFRCDPISEHNRLYWYRQTLGQGPEFLTYFQNEAQLEKSRLLSDRFSAERPKGSFSTLEIQRTEQGDSAMYLCASSSRDRGPYGYTFGSGTRLTVV.

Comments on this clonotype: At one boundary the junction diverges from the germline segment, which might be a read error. Here the CDR3 reads CTSSVRGTSTWDTEAFF. Here the CDR3 DNA reads TGTACCAGCAGCGTGAGGGGGACATCGACGTGGGACACTGAAGCTTTCTTT. The rearrangement links TRBV9 to TRBJ1-1; tentative D call: TRBD1 (6 bases). In germline, CDR1 is SGDLS, CDR2 YYNGEE. The CDR3 consists of 17 residues.

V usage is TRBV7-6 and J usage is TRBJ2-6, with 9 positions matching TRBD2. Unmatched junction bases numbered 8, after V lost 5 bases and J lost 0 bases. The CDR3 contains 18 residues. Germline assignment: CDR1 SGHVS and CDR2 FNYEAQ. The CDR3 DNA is TGTGCCAGCAGCCAACGACTAGCGGCGACCTCTGGGGCCAACGTCCTGACTTTC. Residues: CASSQRLAATSGANVLTF.

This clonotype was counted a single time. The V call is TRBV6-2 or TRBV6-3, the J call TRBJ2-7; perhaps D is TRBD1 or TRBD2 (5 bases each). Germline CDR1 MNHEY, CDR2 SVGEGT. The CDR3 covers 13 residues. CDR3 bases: TGTGCTACCAGCATTGGGCAGGGACACGAGCAGTACTTC. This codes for CATSIGQGHEQYF.

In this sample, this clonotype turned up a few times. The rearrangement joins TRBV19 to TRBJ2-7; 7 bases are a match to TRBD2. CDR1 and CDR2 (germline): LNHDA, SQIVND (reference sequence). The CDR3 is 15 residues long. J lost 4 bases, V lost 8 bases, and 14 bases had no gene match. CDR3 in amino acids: CASGPATSNLYEQYF. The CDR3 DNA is TGTGCCAGTGGTCCGGCGACTAGCAACCTTTACGAGCAGTACTTC.

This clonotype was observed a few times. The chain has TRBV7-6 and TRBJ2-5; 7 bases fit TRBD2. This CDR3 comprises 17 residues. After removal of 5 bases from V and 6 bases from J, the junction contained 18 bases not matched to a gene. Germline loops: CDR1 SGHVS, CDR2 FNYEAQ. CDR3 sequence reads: CASSPLGGAGAGKTQYF. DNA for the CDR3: TGTGCCAGCAGCCCCTTGGGAGGGGCAGGTGCTGGGAAGACCCAGTACTTC.

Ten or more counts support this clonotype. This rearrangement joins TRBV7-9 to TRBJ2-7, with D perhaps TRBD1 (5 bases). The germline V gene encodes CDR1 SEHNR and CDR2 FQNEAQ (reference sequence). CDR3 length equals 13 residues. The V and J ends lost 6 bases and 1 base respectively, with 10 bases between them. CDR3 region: CASSTGRSYEQYF. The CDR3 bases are TGTGCCAGCAGTACAGGCCGTTCCTACGAGCAGTACTTC. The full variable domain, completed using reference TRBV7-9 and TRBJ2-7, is DTGVSQNPRHKITKRGQNVTFRCDPISEHNRLYWYRQTLGQGPEFLTYFQNEAQLEKSRLLSDRFSAERPKGSFSTLEIQRTEQGDSAMYLCASSTGRSYEQYFGPGTRLTVT.

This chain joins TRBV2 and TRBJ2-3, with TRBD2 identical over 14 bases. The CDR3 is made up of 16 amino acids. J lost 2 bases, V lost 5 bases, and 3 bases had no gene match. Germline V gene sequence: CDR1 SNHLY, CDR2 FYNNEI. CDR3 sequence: CASSPGLAGDTDTQYF. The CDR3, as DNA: TGTGCCAGCAGTCCGGGACTAGCGGGAGACACAGATACGCAGTATTTT.

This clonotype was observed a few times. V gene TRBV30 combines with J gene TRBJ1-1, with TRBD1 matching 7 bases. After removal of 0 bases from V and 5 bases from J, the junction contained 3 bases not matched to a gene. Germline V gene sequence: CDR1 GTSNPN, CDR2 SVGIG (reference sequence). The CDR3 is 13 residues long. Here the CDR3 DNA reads TGTGCCTGGAGTGTACTGACAGGGACTGAAGCTTTCTTT. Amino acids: CAWSVLTGTEAFF.

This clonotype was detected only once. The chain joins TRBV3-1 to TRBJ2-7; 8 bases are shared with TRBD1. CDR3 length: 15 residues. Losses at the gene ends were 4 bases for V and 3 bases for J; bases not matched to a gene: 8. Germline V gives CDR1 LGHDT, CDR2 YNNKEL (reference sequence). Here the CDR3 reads CASSPRPGQDYEQYF. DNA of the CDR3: TGTGCCAGCAGCCCGCGTCCGGGACAGGACTACGAGCAGTACTTC.

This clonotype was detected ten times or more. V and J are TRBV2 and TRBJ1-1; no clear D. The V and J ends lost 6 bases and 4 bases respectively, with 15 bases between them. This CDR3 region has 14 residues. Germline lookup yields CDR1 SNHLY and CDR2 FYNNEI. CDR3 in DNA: TGTGCCAGCAGAGTGACACCCTCGGCCACTGAAGCTTTCTTT. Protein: CASRVTPSATEAFF. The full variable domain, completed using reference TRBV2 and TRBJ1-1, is EPEVTQTPSHQVTQMGQEVILRCVPISNHLYFYWYRQILGQKVEFLVSFYNNEISEKSEIFDDQFSVERPDGSNFTLKIRSTKLEDSAMYFCASRVTPSATEAFFGQGTRLTVV.

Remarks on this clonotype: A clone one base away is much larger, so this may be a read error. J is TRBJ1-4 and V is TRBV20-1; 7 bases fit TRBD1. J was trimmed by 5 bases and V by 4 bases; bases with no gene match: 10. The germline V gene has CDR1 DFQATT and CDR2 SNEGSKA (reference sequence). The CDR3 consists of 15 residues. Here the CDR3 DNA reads TGCAGTGCTACCACCAGACAGGGCCTCAATGAAAAACTGTTTTTT. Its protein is CSATTRQGLNEKLFF.

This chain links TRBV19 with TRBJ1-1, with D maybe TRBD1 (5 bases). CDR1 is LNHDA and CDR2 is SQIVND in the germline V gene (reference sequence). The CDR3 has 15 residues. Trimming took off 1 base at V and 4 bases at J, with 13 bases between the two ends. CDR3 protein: CASSIGGGGVTEAFF. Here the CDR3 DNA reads TGTGCCAGTAGTATAGGTGGGGGGGGGGTCACTGAAGCTTTCTTT.

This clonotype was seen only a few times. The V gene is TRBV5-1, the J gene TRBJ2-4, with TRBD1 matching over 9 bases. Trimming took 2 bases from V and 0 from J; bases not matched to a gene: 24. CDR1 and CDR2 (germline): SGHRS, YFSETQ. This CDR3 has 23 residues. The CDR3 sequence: CASSFPGQGRTPIILLAKNIQYF. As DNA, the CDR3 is TGCGCCAGCAGCTTTCCGGGACAGGGAAGAACCCCCATAATTCTTTTAGCCAAAAACATTCAGTACTTC.

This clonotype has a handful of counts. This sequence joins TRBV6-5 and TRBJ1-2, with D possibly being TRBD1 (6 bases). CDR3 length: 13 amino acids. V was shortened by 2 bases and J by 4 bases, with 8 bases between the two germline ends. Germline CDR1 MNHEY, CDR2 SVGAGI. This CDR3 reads CASSYDRSYGYTF. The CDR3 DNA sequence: TGTGCCAGCAGTTACGACAGGAGCTATGGCTACACCTTC.

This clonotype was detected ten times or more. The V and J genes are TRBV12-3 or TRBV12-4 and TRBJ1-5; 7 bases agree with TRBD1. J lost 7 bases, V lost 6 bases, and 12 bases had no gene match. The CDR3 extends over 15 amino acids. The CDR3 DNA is TGTGCCAGCAGCCCAGGGGGGGTGGTCGGGCAGCCCCAGCATTTT. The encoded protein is CASSPGGVVGQPQHF.